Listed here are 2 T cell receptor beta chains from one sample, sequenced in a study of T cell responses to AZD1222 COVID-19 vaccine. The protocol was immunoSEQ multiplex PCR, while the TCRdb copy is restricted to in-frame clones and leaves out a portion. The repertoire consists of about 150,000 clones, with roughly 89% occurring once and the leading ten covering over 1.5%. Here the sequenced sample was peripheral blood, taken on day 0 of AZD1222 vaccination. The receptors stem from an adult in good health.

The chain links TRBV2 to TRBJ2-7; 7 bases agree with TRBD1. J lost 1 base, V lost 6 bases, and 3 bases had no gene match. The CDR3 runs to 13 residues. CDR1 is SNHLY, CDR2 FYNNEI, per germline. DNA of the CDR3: TGTGCCAGCAGCGCGGACAGGTCCTACGAGCAGTACTTC. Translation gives CASSADRSYEQYF.

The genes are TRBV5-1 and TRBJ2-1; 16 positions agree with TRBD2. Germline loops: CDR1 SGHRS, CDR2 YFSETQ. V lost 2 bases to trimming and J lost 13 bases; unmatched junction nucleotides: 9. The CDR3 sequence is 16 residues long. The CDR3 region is CASSFTGLAGGNTQFF. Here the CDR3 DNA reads TGCGCCAGCAGCTTTACGGGACTAGCGGGAGGGAATACACAGTTCTTC.